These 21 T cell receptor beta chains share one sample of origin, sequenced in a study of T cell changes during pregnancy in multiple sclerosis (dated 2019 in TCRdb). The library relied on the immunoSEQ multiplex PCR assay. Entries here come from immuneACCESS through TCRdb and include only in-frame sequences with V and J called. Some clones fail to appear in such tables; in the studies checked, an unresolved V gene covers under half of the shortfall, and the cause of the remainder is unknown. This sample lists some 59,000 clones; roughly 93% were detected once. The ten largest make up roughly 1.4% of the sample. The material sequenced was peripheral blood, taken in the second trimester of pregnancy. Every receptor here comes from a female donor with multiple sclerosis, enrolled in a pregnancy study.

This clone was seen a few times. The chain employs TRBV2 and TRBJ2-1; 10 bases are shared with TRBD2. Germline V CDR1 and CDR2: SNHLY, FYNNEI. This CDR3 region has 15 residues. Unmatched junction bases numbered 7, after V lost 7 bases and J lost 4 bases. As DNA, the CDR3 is TGTGCCAGCACTGCGGAGCGGGGGGGGTACAATGAGCAGTTCTTC. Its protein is CASTAERGGYNEQFF.

The chain's CDR3 is CASSSLNRVGQPQHF. For the CDR3, the DNA is TGTGCCAGCAGTTCCCTTAACAGGGTAGGGCAGCCCCAGCATTTT. J is TRBJ1-5 and V is TRBV28, with D maybe TRBD1 (6 bases). In germline, CDR1 is MDHEN, CDR2 SYDVKM. The CDR3 spans 15 residues. V was trimmed by 4 bases and J by 7 bases, leaving 17 bases between them.

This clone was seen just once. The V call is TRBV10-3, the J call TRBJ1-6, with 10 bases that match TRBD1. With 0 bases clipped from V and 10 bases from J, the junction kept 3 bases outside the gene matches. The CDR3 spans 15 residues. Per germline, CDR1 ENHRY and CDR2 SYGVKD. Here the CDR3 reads CAISESTGGHSPLHF. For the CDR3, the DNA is TGTGCCATCAGTGAGTCGACAGGGGGCCACTCACCCCTCCACTTT.

Here the CDR3 DNA reads TGTGCCTGGAACCCGGGGGCGGGGGTCGAGGATACGCAGTATTTT. Translation gives CAWNPGAGVEDTQYF. The gene calls are TRBV30 and TRBJ2-3, with a weak D call TRBD2 (7 bases). The germline V gene encodes CDR1 GTSNPN and CDR2 SVGIG (reference sequence). The CDR3 totals 15 residues. V was pared by 4 bases and J by 6 bases, with 20 bases between.

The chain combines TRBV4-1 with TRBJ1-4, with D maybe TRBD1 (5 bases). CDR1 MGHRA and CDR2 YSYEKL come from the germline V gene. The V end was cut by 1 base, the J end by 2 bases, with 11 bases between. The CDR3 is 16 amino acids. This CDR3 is CASSQGRRGTNEKLFF. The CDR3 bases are TGCGCCAGCAGCCAAGGTCGAAGGGGCACTAATGAAAAACTGTTTTTT.

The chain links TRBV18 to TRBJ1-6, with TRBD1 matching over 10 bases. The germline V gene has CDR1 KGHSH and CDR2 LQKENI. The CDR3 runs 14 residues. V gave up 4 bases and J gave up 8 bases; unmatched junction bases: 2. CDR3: CASSQDRGYSPLHF. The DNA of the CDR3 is TGTGCCAGCTCACAGGACAGGGGGTATTCACCCCTCCACTTT.

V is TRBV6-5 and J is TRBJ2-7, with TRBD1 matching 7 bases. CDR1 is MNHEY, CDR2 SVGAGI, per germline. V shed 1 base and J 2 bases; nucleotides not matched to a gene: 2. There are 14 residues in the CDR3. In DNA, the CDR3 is TGTGCCAGCAGTTACTGGGACAGCCCCTACGAGCAGTACTTC. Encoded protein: CASSYWDSPYEQYF.

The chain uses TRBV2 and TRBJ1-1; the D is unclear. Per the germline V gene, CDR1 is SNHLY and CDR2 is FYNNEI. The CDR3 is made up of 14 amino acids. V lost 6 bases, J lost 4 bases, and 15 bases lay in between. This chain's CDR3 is CASSEEGVGTEAFF. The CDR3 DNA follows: TGTGCCAGCAGCGAGGAGGGAGTTGGCACTGAAGCTTTCTTT.

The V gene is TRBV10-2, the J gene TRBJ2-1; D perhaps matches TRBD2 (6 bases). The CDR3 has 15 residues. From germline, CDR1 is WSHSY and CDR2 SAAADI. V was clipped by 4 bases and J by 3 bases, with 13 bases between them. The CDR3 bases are TGCGCCAGCAGTGGGTCTAGCGCCGACTACAATGAGCAGTTCTTC. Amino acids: CASSGSSADYNEQFF.

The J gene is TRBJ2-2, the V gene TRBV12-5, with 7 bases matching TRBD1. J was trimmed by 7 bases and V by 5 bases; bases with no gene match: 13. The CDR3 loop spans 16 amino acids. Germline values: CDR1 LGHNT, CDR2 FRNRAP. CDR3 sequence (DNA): TGTGCTAGTGGTCCCCCCCGACAGGGTAGGGTCGGGGAGCTGTTTTTT. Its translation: CASGPPRQGRVGELFF.

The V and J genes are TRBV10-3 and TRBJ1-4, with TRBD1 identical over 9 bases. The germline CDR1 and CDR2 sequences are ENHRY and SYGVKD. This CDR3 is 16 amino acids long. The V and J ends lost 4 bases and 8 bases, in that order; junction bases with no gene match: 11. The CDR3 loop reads CAISADTGGVEEKLFF. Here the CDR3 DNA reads TGTGCCATCAGTGCCGACACAGGGGGCGTCGAGGAAAAACTGTTTTTT.

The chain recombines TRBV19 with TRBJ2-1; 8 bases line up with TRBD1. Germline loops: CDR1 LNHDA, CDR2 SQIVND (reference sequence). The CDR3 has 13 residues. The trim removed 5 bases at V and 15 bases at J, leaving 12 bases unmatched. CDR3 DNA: TGTGCCAGTAGTCCGGGACAGGACTTAATGCCGTTCTTC. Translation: CASSPGQDLMPFF.

The CDR3 protein is CASSTQGVGYGYTF. CDR3 DNA: TGTGCCAGCAGTACTCAGGGGGTTGGCTATGGCTACACCTTC. V and J are TRBV6-5 and TRBJ1-2, with TRBD1 matching 7 bases. The CDR3 is made up of 14 amino acids. The germline V gene encodes CDR1 MNHEY and CDR2 SVGAGI. The V gene end was trimmed by 5 bases and the J gene end by 4 bases; junction bases not matched to a gene: 7.

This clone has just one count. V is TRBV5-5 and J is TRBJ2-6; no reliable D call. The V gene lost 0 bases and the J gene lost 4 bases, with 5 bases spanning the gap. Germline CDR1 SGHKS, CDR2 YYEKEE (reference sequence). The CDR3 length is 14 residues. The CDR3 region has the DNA TGTGCCAGCAGCTTGGCCAGGGGGGCCAACGTCCTGACTTTC. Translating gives CASSLARGANVLTF. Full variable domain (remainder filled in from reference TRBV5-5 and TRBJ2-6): DAGVTQSPTHLIKTRGQQVTLRCSPISGHKSVSWYQQVLGQGPQFIFQYYEKEERGRGNFPDRFSARQFPNYSSELNVNALLLGDSALYLCASSLARGANVLTFGAGSRLTVL.

The CDR3 nucleotides read TGCGCCAGCAGCCTTGGAGTATCGGGACTACCGTTCTTC. Its translation is CASSLGVSGLPFF. The genes are TRBV5-1 and TRBJ2-1; 7 nucleotides agree with TRBD2. V dropped 4 bases and J dropped 15; count of bases not matched to a gene: 13. From germline, CDR1 is SGHRS and CDR2 YFSETQ. CDR3 length: 13 residues.

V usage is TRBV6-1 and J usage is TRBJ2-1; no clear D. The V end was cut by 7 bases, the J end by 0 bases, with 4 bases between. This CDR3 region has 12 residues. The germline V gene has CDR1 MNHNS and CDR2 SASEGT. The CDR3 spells CASTSSYNEQFF. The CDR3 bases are TGTGCCAGCACCAGCTCCTACAATGAGCAGTTCTTC.

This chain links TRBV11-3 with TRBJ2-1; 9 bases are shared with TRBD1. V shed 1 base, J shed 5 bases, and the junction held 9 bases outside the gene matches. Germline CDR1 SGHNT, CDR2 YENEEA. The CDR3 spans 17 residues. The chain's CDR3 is CASSLGEGTGQHNEQFF. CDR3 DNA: TGTGCCAGCAGCTTAGGTGAGGGGACAGGGCAACACAATGAGCAGTTCTTC.

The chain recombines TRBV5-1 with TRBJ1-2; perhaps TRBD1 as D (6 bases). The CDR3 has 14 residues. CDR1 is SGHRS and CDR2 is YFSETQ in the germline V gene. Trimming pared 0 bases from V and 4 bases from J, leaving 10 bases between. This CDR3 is CASSLDGRGYGYTF. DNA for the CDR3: TGCGCCAGCAGCTTGGACGGCAGGGGCTATGGCTACACCTTC.

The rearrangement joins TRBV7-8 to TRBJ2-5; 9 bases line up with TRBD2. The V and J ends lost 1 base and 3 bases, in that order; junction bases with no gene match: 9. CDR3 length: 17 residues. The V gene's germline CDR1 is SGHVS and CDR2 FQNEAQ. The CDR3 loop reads CASSLGGGGGVEETQYF. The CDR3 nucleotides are TGTGCCAGCAGCTTAGGGGGCGGCGGGGGGGTCGAAGAGACCCAGTACTTC.

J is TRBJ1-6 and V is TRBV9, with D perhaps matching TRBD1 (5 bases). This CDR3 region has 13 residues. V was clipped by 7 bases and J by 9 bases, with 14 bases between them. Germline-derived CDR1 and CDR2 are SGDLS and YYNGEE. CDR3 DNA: TGTGCCAGCGGGCGGGATGGGGGTTCACCCCTCCACTTT. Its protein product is CASGRDGGSPLHF. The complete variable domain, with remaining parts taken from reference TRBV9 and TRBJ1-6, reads DSGVTQTPKHLITATGQRVTLRCSPRSGDLSVYWYQQSLDQGLQFLIQYYNGEERAKGNILERFSAQQFPDLHSELNLSSLELGDSALYFCASGRDGGSPLHFGNGTRLTVT.

Here the CDR3 DNA reads TGTGCCAGCAGCTTGCCGGGGGGTGACACTGAAGCTTTCTTT. Translation: CASSLPGGDTEAFF. The genes are TRBV5-5 and TRBJ1-1; possibly TRBD1 for D (5 bases). Deletions cut 1 base from V and 3 bases from J, with 10 bases between. The CDR3 spans 14 residues. Germline V gene data show CDR1 as SGHKS and CDR2 as YYEKEE (reference sequence).